This is a list of T cell receptor beta chains from one sample in a study of blood T cell repertoires in COVID-19. The table came from immunoSEQ multiplex PCR; TCRdb's copy has only in-frame clones and leaves some out. The sample yields roughly 220,000 clones, around 88% seen once. The sequenced sample was PBMCs or T cells enriched from blood (not recorded which). Source of these receptors: a woman aged 45-65 years with acute COVID-19. CDR3s include the opening cysteine and the closing phenylalanine or tryptophan. D genes are given only for firm matches. Size is omitted from some rows. Given values are once, few, many or a class for expanded clones.

d_call	v_call	clone_size	j_call	cdr3_nt	cdr3_aa
-	TRBV27	few	TRBJ1-2	TGTGCCAGCAGTCTGGAAAGAGGTTATGGCTACACCTTC	CASSLERGYGYTF
TRBD2	TRBV7-8	-	TRBJ2-1	TGTGCCAGCAGCTTATACGGGACTAGCGGGGCTAGCTCCTACAATGAGCAGTTCTTC	CASSLYGTSGASSYNEQFF
TRBD2	TRBV7-2	-	TRBJ2-5	TGTGCCAGCAGCTTAGGAGGTAGCGGGAGCGGTGGGACCCAGTACTTC	CASSLGGSGSGGTQYF
-	TRBV30	-	TRBJ2-7	TGTGCCTGGAGTTTGCACAGCGGAAGCTCCTACGAGCAGTACTTC	CAWSLHSGSSYEQYF
-	TRBV28	-	TRBJ2-5	TGTGCCAGCAGTTCCATTCCCCTTCTCGGGAGAATGGAGACCCAGTACTTC	CASSSIPLLGRMETQYF
TRBD2	TRBV7-9	-	TRBJ2-7	TGTGCCAGCAGCCCTCGGACTAGCGGGAGGGTAAGCTCCTACGAGCAGTACTTC	CASSPRTSGRVSSYEQYF
-	TRBV6-5	-	TRBJ2-7	TGTGCCAGCAGTTACAGTCGACAGGAGTCCGCCGAGCAGTACTTC	CASSYSRQESAEQYF
TRBD1	TRBV28	once	TRBJ1-5	TGTGCCAGCAGTTGGGACAGACGGCAGCCCCAGCATTTT	CASSWDRRQPQHF
-	TRBV6-5	-	TRBJ1-2	TGTGCCAGCAGTTACTCGGGGACACGGAACTATGGCTACACCTTC	CASSYSGTRNYGYTF
TRBD1	TRBV4-1	-	TRBJ2-7	TGCGCCAGCAGCCTCGGGACAGGGGCCCCCTACGAGCAGTACTTC	CASSLGTGAPYEQYF
TRBD1	TRBV28	-	TRBJ1-5	TGTGCCAGCAGTTTGGGGGACAGGGGTAATCAGCCCCAGCATTTT	CASSLGDRGNQPQHF
TRBD2	TRBV14	-	TRBJ2-1	TGTGCCAGCAGTTTTGGACTAGCGGGGGTTATTGGGCAGTTCTTC	CASSFGLAGVIGQFF
TRBD1	TRBV30	few	TRBJ2-7	TGTGCCTGGAGTGGGACAGGGGGAAAAGAGCAGTACTTC	CAWSGTGGKEQYF
-	TRBV18	-	TRBJ1-1	TGTGCCAGCTCGTTGACGCAGGGGAGCACTGAAGCTTTCTTT	CASSLTQGSTEAFF
-	TRBV10-3	-	TRBJ1-2	TGTGCCATCAGTGATAAGAGTGGCAGGGTCCGATATGGCTACACCTTC	CAISDKSGRVRYGYTF
-	TRBV5-1	-	TRBJ2-7	TGCGCCAGCAACAGGGATAATTCCTACGAGCAGTACTTC	CASNRDNSYEQYF
-	TRBV5-1	-	TRBJ1-1	TGCGCCAGCAGCTTGGGAGGTCCTGAAGCTTTCTTT	CASSLGGPEAFF
TRBD2	TRBV14	-	TRBJ2-3	TGTGCCAGCAGCCAAACTAGCGGGAGGGCGGGGAGAGATACGCAGTATTTT	CASSQTSGRAGRDTQYF
TRBD2	TRBV7-2	-	TRBJ2-5	TGTGCCAGCAGTCAAGGACTAGCGAGCGATTGGTACCAAGAGACCCAGTACTTC	CASSQGLASDWYQETQYF
TRBD2	TRBV20-1	-	TRBJ2-7	TGCAGTGCCTTTAGCGGGAAGGAGCAGTACTTC	CSAFSGKEQYF